This T cell receptor beta chain derives from a study of CD8+CD57+ T cells in acquired aplastic anemia. Study as a whole: Sorted CD4+ and CD8+ cells gave a mean 3.2 ug DNA, range about 0.19 to 27.4 ug.

The CDR3 is 13 residues long. V dropped 1 base and J dropped 9 bases, with 13 bases sitting between them. Germline V gene lookup returns CDR1 DFQATT and CDR2 SNEGSKA (reference sequence). TCR beta VDJ and CDR3 profiles were obtained from a genomic DNA template. TCRdb independently ran MiXCR on the reads; one entry per CDR3 protein. The sample has a few hundred thousand distinct CDR3 sequences, 25% to 40% seen once. Sequenced patients had shown CD8+CD57+ cell expansion by flow cytometry. Severe acquired aplastic anemia affected all patients. The sample consisted of sorted CD4+, CD8+, or CD8+CD57+ T cells (not recorded which) from PBMCs. The chain employs TRBV20-1 and TRBJ1-3; TRBD1 is a possible D gene (5 bases). This receptor was obtained from a human donor with aplastic anemia. CDR3 bases: TGCAGTGCTAGAGCGGCGGGGGAGATCACCATATATTTT. Amino acid sequence: CSARAAGEITIYF.